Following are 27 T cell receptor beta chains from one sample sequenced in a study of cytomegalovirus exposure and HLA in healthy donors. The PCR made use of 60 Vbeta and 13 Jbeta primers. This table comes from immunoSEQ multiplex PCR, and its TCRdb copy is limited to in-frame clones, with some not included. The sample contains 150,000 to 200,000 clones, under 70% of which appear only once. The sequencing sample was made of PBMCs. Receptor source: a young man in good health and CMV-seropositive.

CDR3 residues: CASSLQESNYGYTF. The CDR3, as DNA: TGCGCCAGCAGCTTACAGGAATCTAACTATGGCTACACCTTC. This rearrangement joins TRBV5-1 to TRBJ1-2; weak D call: TRBD1 (5 bases). Germline CDR1 reads SGHRS; CDR2 reads YFSETQ. The CDR3 spans 14 residues. Trimming stripped 2 bases from V and 0 bases from J, with 8 bases between.

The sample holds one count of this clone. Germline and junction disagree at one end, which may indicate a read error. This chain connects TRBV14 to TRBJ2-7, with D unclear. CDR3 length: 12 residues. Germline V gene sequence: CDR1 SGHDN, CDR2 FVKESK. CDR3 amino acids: CASSHRSHEQCF. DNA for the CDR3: TGTGCCAGCAGCCATAGGAGCCACGAGCAGTGCTTC.

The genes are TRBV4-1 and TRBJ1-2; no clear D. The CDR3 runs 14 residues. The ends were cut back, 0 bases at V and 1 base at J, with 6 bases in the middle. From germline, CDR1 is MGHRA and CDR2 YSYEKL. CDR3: CASSQDGVNYGYTF. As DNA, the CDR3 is TGCGCCAGCAGCCAAGACGGGGTTAACTATGGCTACACCTTC.

CDR3 in amino acids: CASSLGGRRTDTQYF. CDR3 in DNA: TGCGCCAGCAGCTTGGGAGGGAGGCGGACAGATACGCAGTATTTT. This rearrangement joins TRBV5-1 to TRBJ2-3; TRBD2 might be the D (6 bases). V lost 0 bases and J 3 bases, leaving 11 bases between the germline ends. The germline V gene has CDR1 SGHRS and CDR2 YFSETQ. CDR3 size: 15 residues.

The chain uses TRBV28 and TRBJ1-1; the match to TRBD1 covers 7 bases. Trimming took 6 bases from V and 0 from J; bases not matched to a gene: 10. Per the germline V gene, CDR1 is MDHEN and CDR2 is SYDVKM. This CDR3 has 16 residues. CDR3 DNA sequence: TGTGCCAGCAGGGCGACAGGGCGAGCGTTGAACACTGAAGCTTTCTTT. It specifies CASRATGRALNTEAFF.

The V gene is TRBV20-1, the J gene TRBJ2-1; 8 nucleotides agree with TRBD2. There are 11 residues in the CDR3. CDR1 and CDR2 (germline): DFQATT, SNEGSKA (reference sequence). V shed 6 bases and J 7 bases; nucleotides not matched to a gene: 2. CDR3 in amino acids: CSAERGNEQFF. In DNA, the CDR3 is TGCAGTGCCGAGCGGGGGAATGAGCAGTTCTTC.

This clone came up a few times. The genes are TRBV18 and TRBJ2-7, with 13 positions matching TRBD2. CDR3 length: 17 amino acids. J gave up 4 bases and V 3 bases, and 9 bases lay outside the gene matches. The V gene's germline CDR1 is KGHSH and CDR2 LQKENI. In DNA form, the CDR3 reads TGTGCCAGCTCACCTTCCCAGGGACTAGCGGGGAGATACGAGCAGTACTTC. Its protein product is CASSPSQGLAGRYEQYF.

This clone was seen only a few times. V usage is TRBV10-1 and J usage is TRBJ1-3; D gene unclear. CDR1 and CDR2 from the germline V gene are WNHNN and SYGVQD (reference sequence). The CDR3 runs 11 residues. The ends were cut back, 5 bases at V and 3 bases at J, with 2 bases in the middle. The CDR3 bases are TGCGCCAGCAGTCTTGGAAACACCATATATTTT. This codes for CASSLGNTIYF.

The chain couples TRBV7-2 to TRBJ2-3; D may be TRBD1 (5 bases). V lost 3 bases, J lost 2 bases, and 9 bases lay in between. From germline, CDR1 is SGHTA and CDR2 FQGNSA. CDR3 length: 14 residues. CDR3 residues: CASSFQGNTDTQYF. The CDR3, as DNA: TGTGCCAGCAGCTTTCAGGGAAACACAGATACGCAGTATTTT.

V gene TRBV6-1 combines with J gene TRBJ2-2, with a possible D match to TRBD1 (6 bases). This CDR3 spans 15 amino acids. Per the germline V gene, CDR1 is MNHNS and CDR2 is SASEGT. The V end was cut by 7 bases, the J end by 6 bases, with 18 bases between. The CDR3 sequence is CASMIKTGRAGELFF. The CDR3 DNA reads TGTGCCAGCATGATAAAGACAGGAAGGGCCGGGGAGCTGTTTTTT.

The CDR3 DNA is TGTGCCAGCAGCCGGGAGGGGGCAAACAATGAGCAGTTCTTC. Translation gives CASSREGANNEQFF. This chain connects TRBV27 to TRBJ2-1; D perhaps matches TRBD2 (8 bases). Germline V gene data show CDR1 as MNHEY and CDR2 as SMNVEV (reference sequence). Trimming pared 6 bases from V and 5 bases from J, leaving 14 bases between. The CDR3 sequence is 14 residues long.

The DNA of the CDR3 is TGCGCCAGCAGTCGAAAGACGGGGACAGGGGATGGCTACACCTTC. This codes for CASSRKTGTGDGYTF. The chain links TRBV10-2 to TRBJ1-2; 10 positions match TRBD1. Unmatched junction bases numbered 9, after V lost 5 bases and J lost 6 bases. This CDR3 spans 15 amino acids. Germline V gene lookup returns CDR1 WSHSY and CDR2 SAAADI.

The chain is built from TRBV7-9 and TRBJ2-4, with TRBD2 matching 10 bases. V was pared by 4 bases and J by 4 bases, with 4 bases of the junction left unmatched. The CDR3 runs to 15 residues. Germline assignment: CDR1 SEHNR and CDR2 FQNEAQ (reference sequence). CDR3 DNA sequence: TGTGCCAGCAGCTGGGTAGCGGGAGGTAAAAACATTCAGTACTTC. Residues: CASSWVAGGKNIQYF. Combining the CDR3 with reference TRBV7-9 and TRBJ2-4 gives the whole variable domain DTGVSQNPRHKITKRGQNVTFRCDPISEHNRLYWYRQTLGQGPEFLTYFQNEAQLEKSRLLSDRFSAERPKGSFSTLEIQRTEQGDSAMYLCASSWVAGGKNIQYFGAGTRLSVL.

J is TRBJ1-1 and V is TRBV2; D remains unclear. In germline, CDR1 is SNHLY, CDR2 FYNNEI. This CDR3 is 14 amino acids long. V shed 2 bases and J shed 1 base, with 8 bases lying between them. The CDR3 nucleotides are TGTGCCAGCAGTGAAACACAAGAGAACACTGAAGCTTTCTTT. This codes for CASSETQENTEAFF.

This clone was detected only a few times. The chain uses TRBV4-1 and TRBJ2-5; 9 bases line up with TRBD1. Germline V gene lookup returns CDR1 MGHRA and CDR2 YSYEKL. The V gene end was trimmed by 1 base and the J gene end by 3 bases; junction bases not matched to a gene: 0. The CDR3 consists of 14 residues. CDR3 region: CASSQGTGEETQYF. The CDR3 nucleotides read TGCGCCAGCAGCCAAGGGACAGGGGAAGAGACCCAGTACTTC.

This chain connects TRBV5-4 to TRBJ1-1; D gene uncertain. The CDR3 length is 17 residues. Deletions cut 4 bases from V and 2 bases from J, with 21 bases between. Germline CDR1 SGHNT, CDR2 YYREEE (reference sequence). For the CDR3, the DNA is TGTGCCAGCAGCCACGCGCAGGCTACTTACACTAACACTGAAGCTTTCTTT. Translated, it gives CASSHAQATYTNTEAFF.

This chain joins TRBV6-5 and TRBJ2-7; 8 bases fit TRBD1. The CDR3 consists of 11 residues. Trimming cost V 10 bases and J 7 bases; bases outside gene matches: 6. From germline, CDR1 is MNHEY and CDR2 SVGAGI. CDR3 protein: CAIQGVGEQYF. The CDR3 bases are TGTGCCATACAGGGGGTCGGGGAGCAGTACTTC.

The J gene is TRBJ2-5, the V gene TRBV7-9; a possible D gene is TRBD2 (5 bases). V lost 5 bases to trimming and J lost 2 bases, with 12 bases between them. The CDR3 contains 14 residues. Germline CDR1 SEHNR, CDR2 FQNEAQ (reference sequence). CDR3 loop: CASSPTDLQETQYF. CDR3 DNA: TGTGCCAGCAGCCCGACGGACTTACAAGAGACCCAGTACTTC. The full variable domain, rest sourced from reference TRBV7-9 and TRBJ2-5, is DTGVSQNPRHKITKRGQNVTFRCDPISEHNRLYWYRQTLGQGPEFLTYFQNEAQLEKSRLLSDRFSAERPKGSFSTLEIQRTEQGDSAMYLCASSPTDLQETQYFGPGTRLLVL.

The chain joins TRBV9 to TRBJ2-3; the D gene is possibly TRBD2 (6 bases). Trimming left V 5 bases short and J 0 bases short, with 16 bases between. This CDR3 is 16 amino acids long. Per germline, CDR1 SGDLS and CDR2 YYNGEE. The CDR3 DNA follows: TGTGCCAGCAGTTTCCTCGAGGGAGGAAGCACAGATACGCAGTATTTT. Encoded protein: CASSFLEGGSTDTQYF. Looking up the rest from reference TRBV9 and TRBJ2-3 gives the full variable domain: DSGVTQTPKHLITATGQRVTLRCSPRSGDLSVYWYQQSLDQGLQFLIQYYNGEERAKGNILERFSAQQFPDLHSELNLSSLELGDSALYFCASSFLEGGSTDTQYFGPGTRLTVL.

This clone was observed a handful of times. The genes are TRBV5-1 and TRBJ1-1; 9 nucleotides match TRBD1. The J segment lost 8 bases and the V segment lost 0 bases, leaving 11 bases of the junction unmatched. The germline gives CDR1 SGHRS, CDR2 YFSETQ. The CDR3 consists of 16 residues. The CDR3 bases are TGCGCCAGCAGCTTGGACGGCCCCTTTGACAGGGGGGAAGCTTTCTTT. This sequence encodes CASSLDGPFDRGEAFF.

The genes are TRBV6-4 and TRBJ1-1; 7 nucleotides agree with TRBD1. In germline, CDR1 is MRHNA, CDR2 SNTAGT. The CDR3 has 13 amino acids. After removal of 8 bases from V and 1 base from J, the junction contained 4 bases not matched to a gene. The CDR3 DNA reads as TGTGCCAGCCGCCGACAGGGGAACACTGAAGCTTTCTTT. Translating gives CASRRQGNTEAFF.

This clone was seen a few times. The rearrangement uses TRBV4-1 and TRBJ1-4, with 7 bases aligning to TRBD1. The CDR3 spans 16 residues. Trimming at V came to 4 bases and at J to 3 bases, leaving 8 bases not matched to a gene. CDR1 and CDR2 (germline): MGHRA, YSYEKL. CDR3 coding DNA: TGCGCCAGCAGCCTAAACTCCCAGGGGGCTAATGAAAAACTGTTTTTT. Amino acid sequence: CASSLNSQGANEKLFF.

DNA for the CDR3: TGTGCCAGCAGCCGCCGGGACAGGCGGGGCGAGCAGTACTTC. Translating gives CASSRRDRRGEQYF. The gene calls are TRBV14 and TRBJ2-7; 8 bases are shared with TRBD1. The CDR3 covers 14 residues. V lost 4 bases to trimming and J lost 6 bases; unmatched junction nucleotides: 8. In germline, CDR1 is SGHDN, CDR2 FVKESK.

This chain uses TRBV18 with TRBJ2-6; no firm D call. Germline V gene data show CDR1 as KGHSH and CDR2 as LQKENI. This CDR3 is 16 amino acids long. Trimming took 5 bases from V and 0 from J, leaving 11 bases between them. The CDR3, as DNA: TGTGCCAGCTCAACCTACACGGGCTCTGGGGCCAACGTCCTGACTTTC. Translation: CASSTYTGSGANVLTF.

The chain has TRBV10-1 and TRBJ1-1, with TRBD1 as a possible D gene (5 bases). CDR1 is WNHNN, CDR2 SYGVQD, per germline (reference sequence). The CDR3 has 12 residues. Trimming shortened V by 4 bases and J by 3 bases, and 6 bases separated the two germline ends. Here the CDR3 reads CASSGQYTEAFF. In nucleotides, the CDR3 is TGCGCCAGCAGTGGACAGTACACTGAAGCTTTCTTT.

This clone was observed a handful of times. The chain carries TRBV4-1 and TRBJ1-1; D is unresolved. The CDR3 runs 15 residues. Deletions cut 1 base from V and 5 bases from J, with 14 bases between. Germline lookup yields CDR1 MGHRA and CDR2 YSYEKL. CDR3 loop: CASSQGQNPPTEAFF. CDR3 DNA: TGCGCCAGCAGCCAAGGGCAAAACCCCCCTACTGAAGCTTTCTTT.

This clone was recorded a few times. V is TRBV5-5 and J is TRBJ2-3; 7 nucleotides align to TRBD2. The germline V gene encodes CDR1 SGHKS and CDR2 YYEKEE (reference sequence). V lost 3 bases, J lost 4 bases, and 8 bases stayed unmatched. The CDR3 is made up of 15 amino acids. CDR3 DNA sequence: TGTGCCAGCAGCTCTCTGGGCGGGAGTGCAGATACGCAGTATTTT. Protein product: CASSSLGGSADTQYF.